The TCR beta chain described here comes from a study of shared clonotypes between healthy human individuals. Deletions cut 4 bases from V and 3 bases from J, with 18 bases between. This CDR3 has 16 residues. Germline V gene sequence: CDR1 SGHRS, CDR2 YFSETQ. The assay was immunoSEQ multiplex PCR, and TCRdb's table has in-frame clones only and misses some. The repertoire holds approximately 440,000 clones, with around 77% as singletons. This TCR came from a middle-aged woman in good health. Some clones in this sample may be carry-over from other donors' samples. The V call is TRBV5-1, the J call TRBJ2-3; D may be TRBD2 (6 bases). Specimen: PBMCs. This CDR3 reads CASSGHQSEGTDTQYF. The CDR3 coding sequence is TGCGCCAGCAGCGGCCACCAATCGGAGGGTACAGATACGCAGTATTTT.